This T cell receptor beta chain was retrieved from a study of shared clonotypes between healthy human individuals. This CDR3 region has 14 residues. The V and J ends lost 6 bases and 2 bases respectively, with 13 bases between them. The germline CDR1 and CDR2 sequences are LGHNT and FRNRAP. In unsorted samples, genomic DNA was obtained using 94 million or so PBMCs. Sequenced by immunoSEQ multiplex PCR; TCRdb stores in-frame clones only, minus some. The sample lists hundreds of thousands of clones, around 75% occurring once. The clonotype comes from a middle-aged woman in good health. Some clones in this sample may be carry-over from other donors' samples. Input material: PBMCs. The V gene is TRBV12-5, the J gene TRBJ1-1, with D possibly TRBD1 on 6 matching bases. The DNA of the CDR3 is TGTGCTAGTGGCAAGGACAGCGAAAACACTGAAGCTTTCTTT. Its translation is CASGKDSENTEAFF.